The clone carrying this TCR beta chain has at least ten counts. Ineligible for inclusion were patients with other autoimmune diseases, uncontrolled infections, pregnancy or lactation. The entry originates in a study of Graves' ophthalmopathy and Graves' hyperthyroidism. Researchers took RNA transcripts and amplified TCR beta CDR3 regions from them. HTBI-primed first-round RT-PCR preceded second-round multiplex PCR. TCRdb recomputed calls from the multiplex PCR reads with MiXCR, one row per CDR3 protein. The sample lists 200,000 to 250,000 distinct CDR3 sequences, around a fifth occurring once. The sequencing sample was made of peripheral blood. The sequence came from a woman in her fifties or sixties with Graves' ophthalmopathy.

The CDR3 here is CSVDGVVGYEQYF. The CDR3, as DNA: TGCAGCGTTGACGGCGTGGTGGGGTACGAGCAGTACTTC. The V gene is TRBV29-1, the J gene TRBJ2-7; D remains ambiguous. The germline CDR1 and CDR2 sequences are SQVTM and ANQGSEA. The CDR3 is made up of 13 amino acids. Trimming left V 3 bases short and J 4 bases short, with 13 bases between.